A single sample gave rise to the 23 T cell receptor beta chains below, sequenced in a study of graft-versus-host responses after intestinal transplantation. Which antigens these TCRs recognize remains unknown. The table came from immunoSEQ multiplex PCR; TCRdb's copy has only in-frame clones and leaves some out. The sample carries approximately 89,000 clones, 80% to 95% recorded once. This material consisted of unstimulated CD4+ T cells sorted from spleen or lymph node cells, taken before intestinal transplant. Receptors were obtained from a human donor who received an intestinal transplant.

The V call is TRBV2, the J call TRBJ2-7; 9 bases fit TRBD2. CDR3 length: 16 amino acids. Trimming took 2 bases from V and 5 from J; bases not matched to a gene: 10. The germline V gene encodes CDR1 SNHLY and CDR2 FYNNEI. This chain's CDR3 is CASSERGGKREDEQYF. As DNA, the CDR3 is TGTGCCAGCAGTGAAAGAGGGGGAAAGCGGGAGGACGAGCAGTACTTC. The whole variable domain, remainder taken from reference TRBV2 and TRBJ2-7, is EPEVTQTPSHQVTQMGQEVILRCVPISNHLYFYWYRQILGQKVEFLVSFYNNEISEKSEIFDDQFSVERPDGSNFTLKIRSTKLEDSAMYFCASSERGGKREDEQYFGPGTRLTVT.

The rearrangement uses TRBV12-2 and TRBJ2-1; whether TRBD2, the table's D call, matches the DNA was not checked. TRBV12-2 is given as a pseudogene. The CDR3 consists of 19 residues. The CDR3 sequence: CASRVQARGAGGSLNEQFF. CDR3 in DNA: TGTGCAAGTCGCGTACAAGCCAGAGGTGCGGGAGGATCCCTCAATGAGCAGTTCTTC.

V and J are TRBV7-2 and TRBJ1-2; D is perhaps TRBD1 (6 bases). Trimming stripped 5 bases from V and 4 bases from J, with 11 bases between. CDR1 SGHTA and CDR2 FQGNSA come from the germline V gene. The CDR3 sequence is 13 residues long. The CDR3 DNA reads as TGTGCCAGCAGCCTCAGGGACACCTATGGCTACACCTTC. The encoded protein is CASSLRDTYGYTF.

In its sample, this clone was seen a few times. CDR3 residues: CASRTSRGYNEQFF. DNA for the CDR3: TGTGCCAGCAGGACCTCCCGGGGGTACAATGAGCAGTTCTTC. The rearrangement uses TRBV6-5 and TRBJ2-1; TRBD2 is a possible D gene (6 bases). The CDR3 consists of 14 residues. V gave up 6 bases and J gave up 4 bases, with 13 bases separating them. Germline V gene lookup returns CDR1 MNHEY and CDR2 SVGAGI.

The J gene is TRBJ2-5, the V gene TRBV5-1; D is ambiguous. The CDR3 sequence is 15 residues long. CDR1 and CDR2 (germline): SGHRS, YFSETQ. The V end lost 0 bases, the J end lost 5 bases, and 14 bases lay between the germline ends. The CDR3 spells CASSLGGTLMETQYF. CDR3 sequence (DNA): TGCGCCAGCAGCTTGGGCGGCACTCTAATGGAGACCCAGTACTTC.

Here the CDR3 reads CASSDSSEQGALDGYTF. As DNA, the CDR3 is TGTGCCAGCAGTGACTCGTCCGAACAGGGGGCGCTGGATGGCTACACCTTC. The rearrangement links TRBV6-4 to TRBJ1-2; 9 bases are shared with TRBD1. The CDR3 loop spans 17 amino acids. In germline, CDR1 is MRHNA, CDR2 SNTAGT. The junction had 11 bases not matched to a gene; V was cut back by 0 bases and J by 6 bases.

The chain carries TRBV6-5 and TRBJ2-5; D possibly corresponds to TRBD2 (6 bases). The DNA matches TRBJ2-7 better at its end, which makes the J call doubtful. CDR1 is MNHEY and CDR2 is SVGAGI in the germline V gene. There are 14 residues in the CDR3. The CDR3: CASNSGPFLDEQYF. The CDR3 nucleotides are TGTGCCAGCAATAGCGGTCCGTTCCTGGACGAGCAGTACTTC.

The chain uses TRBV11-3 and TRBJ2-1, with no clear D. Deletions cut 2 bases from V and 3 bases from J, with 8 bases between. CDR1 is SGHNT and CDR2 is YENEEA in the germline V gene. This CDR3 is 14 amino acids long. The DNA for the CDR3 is TGTGCCAGCAGCTTATTCGGTCTCTACAATGAGCAGTTCTTC. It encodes CASSLFGLYNEQFF. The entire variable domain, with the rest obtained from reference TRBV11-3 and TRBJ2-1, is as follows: EAGVVQSPRYKIIEKKQPVAFWCNPISGHNTLYWYLQNLGQGPELLIRYENEEAVDDSQLPKDRFSAERLKGVDSTLKIQPAELGDSAVYLCASSLFGLYNEQFFGPGTRLTVL.

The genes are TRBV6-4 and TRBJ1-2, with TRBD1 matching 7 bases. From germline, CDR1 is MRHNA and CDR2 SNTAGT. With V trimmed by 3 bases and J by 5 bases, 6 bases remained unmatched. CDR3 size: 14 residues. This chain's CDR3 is CASSDSTGRYGYTF. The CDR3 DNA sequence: TGTGCCAGCAGTGATTCGACAGGGCGGTATGGCTACACCTTC.

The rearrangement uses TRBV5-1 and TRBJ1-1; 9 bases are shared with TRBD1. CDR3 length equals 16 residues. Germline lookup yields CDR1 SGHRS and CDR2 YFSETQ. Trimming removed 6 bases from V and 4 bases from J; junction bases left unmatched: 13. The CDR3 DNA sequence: TGCGCCAGCAAATTCAATACAGGGGGCGAGGGCACTGAAGCTTTCTTT. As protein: CASKFNTGGEGTEAFF. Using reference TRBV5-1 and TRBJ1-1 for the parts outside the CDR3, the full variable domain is KAGVTQTPRYLIKTRGQQVTLSCSPISGHRSVSWYQQTPGQGLQFLFEYFSETQRNKGNFPGRFSGRQFSNSRSEMNVSTLELGDSALYLCASKFNTGGEGTEAFFGQGTRLTVV.

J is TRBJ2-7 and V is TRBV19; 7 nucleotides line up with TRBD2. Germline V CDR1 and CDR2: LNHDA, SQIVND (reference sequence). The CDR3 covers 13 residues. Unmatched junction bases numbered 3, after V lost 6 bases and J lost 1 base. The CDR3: CASRASGSYEQYF. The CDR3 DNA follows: TGTGCCAGTAGGGCTAGCGGATCCTACGAGCAGTACTTC.

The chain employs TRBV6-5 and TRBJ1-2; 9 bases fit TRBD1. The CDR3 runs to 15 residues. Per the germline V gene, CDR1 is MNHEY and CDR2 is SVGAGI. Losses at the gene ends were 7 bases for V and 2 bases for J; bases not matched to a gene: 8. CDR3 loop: CASTVRTGVNYGYTF. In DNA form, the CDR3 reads TGTGCCAGCACAGTCCGGACAGGGGTCAACTATGGCTACACCTTC.

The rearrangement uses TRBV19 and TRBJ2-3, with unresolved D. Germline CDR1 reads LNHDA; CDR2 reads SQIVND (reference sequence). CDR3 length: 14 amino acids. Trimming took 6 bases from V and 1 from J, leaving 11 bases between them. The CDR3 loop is CASRHIAGTDTQYF. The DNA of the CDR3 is TGTGCCAGTAGACATATCGCGGGCACAGATACGCAGTATTTT. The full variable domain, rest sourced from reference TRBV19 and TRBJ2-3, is DGGITQSPKYLFRKEGQNVTLSCEQNLNHDAMYWYRQDPGQGLRLIYYSQIVNDFQKGDIAEGYSVSREKKESFPLTVTSAQKNPTAFYLCASRHIAGTDTQYFGPGTRLTVL.

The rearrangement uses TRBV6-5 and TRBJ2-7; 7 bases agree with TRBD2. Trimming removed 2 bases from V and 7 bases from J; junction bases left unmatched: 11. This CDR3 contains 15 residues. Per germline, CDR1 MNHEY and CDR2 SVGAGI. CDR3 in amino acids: CASSYREGIPGEQYF. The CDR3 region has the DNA TGTGCCAGCAGTTACAGGGAGGGAATCCCGGGGGAGCAGTACTTC.

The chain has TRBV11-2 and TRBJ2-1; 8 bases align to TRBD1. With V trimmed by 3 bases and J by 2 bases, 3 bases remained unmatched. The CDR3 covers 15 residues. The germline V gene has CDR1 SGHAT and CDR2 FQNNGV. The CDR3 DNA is TGTGCCAGCAGCTTCGACAGGGGCCCCTACAATGAGCAGTTCTTC. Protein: CASSFDRGPYNEQFF.

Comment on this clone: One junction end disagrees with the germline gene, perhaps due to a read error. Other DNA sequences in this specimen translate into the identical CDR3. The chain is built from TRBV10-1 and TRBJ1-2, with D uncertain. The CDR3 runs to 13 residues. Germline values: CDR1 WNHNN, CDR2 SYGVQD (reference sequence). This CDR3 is CASSREMTYGYTF. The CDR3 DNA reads TGTGCCAGCAGCCGGGAGATGACCTATGGCTACACCTTC.

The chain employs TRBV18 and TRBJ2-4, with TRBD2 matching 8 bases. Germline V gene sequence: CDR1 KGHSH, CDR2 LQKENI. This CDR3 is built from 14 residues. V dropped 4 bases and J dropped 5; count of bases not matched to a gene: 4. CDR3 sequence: CASSQSGSQNIQYF. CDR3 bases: TGTGCCAGCTCACAGAGCGGGAGTCAAAACATTCAGTACTTC.

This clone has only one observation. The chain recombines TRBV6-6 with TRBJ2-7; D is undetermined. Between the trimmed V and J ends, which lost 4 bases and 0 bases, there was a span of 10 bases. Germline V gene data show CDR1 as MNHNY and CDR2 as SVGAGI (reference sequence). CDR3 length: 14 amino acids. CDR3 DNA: TGTGCCAGCAGTTCGCACTCCGGCTCCTACGAGCAGTACTTC. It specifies CASSSHSGSYEQYF.

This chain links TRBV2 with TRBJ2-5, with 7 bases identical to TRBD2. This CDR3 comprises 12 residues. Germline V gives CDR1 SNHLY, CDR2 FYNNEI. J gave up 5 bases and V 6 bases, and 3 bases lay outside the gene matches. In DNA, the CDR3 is TGTGCCAGCAGGCGGGAGCTGGAGACCCAGTACTTC. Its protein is CASRRELETQYF. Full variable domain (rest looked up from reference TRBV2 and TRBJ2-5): EPEVTQTPSHQVTQMGQEVILRCVPISNHLYFYWYRQILGQKVEFLVSFYNNEISEKSEIFDDQFSVERPDGSNFTLKIRSTKLEDSAMYFCASRRELETQYFGPGTRLLVL.

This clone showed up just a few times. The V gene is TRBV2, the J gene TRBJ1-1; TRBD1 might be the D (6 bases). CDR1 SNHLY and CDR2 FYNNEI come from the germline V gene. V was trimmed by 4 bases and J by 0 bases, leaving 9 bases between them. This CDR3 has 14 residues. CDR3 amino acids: CASSVWTVNTEAFF. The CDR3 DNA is TGTGCCAGCAGTGTCTGGACAGTGAACACTGAAGCTTTCTTT.

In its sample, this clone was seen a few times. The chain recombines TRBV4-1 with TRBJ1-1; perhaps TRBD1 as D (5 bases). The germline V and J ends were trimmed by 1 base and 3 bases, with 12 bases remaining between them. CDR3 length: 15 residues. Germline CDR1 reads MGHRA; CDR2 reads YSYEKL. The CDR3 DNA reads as TGCGCCAGCAGCCAAGGTCGCGGGGGTTACACTGAAGCTTTCTTT. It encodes CASSQGRGGYTEAFF.

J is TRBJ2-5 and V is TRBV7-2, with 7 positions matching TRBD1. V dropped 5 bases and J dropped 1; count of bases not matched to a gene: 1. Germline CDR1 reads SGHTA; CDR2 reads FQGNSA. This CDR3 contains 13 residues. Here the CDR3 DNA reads TGTGCCAGCAGCCGGGACAGCCAAGAGACCCAGTACTTC. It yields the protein CASSRDSQETQYF.

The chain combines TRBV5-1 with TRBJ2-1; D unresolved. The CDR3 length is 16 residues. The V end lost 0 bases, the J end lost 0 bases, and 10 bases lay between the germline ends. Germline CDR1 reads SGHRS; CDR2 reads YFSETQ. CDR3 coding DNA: TGCGCCAGCAGCTTGGCTCCAACTGCCTCCTACAATGAGCAGTTCTTC. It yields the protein CASSLAPTASYNEQFF.